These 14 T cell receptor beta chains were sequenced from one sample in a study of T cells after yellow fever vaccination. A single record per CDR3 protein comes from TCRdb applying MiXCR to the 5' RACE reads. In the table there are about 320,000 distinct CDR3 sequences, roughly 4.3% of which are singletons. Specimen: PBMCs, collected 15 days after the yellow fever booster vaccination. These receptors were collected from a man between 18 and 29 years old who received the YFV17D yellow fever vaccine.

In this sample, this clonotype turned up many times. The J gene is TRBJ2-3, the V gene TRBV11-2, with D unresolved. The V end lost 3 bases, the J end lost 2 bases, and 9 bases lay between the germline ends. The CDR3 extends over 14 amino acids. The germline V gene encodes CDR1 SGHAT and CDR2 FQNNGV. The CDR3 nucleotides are TGTGCCAGCAGCTTCGTCCACCCCACAGATACGCAGTATTTT. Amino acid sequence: CASSFVHPTDTQYF.

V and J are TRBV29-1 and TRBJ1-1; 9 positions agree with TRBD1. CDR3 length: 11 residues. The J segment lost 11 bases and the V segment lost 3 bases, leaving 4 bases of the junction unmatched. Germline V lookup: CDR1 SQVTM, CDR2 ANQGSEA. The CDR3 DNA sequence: TGCAGCGTTGAGGTTGGGACAGGGGCTTTCTTT. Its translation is CSVEVGTGAFF.

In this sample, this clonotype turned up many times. The CDR3 sequence: CASMLGAEKLFF. The DNA of the CDR3 is TGTGCCAGCATGCTCGGGGCTGAAAAACTGTTTTTT. This chain joins TRBV12-3 or TRBV12-4 and TRBJ1-4; tentatively, D is TRBD1 (5 bases). The CDR3 has 12 residues. V shed 7 bases and J shed 7 bases, with 10 bases lying between them.

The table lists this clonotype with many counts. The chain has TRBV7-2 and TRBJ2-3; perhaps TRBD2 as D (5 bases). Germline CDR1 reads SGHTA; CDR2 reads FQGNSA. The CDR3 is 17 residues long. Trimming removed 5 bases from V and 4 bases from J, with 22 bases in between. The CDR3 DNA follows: TGTGCCAGCAGCGAGCCCTCTCTAGCTTATTTAGCAGATACGCAGTATTTT. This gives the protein CASSEPSLAYLADTQYF. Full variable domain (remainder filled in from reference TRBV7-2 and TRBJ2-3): GAGVSQSPSNKVTEKGKDVELRCDPISGHTALYWYRQSLGQGLEFLIYFQGNSAPDKSGLPSDRFSAERTGGSVSTLTIQRTQQEDSAVYLCASSEPSLAYLADTQYFGPGTRLTVL.

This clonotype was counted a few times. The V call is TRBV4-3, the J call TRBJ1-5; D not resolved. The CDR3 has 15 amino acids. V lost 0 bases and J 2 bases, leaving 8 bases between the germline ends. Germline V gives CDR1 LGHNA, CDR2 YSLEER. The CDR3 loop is CASSQDAEGNQPQHF. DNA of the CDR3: TGCGCCAGCAGCCAAGATGCGGAGGGCAATCAGCCCCAGCATTTT.

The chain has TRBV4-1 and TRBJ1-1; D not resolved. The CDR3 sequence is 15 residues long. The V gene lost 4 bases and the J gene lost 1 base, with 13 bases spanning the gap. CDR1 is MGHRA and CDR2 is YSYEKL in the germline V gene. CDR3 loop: CASSLDRHGNTEAFF. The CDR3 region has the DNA TGCGCCAGCAGCCTAGACCGCCACGGGAACACTGAAGCTTTCTTT.

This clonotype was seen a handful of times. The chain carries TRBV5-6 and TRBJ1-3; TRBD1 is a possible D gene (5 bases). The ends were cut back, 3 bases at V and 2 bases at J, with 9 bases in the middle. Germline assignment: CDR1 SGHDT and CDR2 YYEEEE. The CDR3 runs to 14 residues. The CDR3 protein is CASSWGTTGNTIYF. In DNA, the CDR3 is TGTGCCAGCAGCTGGGGGACTACTGGAAACACCATATATTTT. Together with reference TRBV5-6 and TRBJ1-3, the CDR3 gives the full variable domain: DAGVTQSPTHLIKTRGQQVTLRCSPKSGHDTVSWYQQALGQGPQFIFQYYEEEERQRGNFPDRFSGHQFPNYSSELNVNALLLGDSALYLCASSWGTTGNTIYFGEGSWLTVV.

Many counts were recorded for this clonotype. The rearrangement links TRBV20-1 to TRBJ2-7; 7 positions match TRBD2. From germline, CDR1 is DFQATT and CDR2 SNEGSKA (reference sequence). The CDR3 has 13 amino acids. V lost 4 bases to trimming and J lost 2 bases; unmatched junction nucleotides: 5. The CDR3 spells CSANGLGAYEQYF. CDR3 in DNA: TGCAGTGCTAACGGACTAGGGGCCTACGAGCAGTACTTC.

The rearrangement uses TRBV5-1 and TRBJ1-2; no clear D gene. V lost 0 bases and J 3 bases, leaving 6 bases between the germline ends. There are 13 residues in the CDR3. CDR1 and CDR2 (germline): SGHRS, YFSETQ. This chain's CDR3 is CASSLAIYYGYTF. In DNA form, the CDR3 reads TGCGCCAGCAGCTTGGCCATCTACTATGGCTACACCTTC.

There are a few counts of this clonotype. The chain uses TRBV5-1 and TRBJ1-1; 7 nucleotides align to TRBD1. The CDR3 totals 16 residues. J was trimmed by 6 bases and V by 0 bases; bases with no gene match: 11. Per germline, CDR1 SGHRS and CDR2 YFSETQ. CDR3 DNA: TGCGCCAGCAGCTTGGATCCGGCCGGCCAGGGGGCTGAAGCTTTCTTT. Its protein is CASSLDPAGQGAEAFF.

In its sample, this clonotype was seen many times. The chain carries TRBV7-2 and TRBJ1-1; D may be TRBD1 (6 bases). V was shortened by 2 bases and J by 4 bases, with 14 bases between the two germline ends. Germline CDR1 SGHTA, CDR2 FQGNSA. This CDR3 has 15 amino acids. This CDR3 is CASSLMGARGTEAFF. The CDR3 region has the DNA TGTGCCAGCAGCTTAATGGGGGCGCGGGGCACTGAAGCTTTCTTT. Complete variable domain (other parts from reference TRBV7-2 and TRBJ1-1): GAGVSQSPSNKVTEKGKDVELRCDPISGHTALYWYRQSLGQGLEFLIYFQGNSAPDKSGLPSDRFSAERTGGSVSTLTIQRTQQEDSAVYLCASSLMGARGTEAFFGQGTRLTVV.

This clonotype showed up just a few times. The CDR3, as DNA: TGTGCCACCAGCGGGTCAGGGTTCACTGAAGCTTTCTTT. This translates into CATSGSGFTEAFF. V is TRBV24-1 and J is TRBJ1-1; the D gene is possibly TRBD1 (5 bases). Germline CDR1 is KGHDR and CDR2 is SFDVKD. V lost 7 bases, J lost 4 bases, and 12 bases lay in between. The length of the CDR3 is 13 residues.

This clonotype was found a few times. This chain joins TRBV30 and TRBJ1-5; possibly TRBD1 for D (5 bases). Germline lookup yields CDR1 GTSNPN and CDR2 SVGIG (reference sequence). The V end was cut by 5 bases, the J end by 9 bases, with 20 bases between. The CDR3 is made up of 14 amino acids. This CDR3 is CAWSEGEVARPQHF. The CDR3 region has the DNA TGTGCCTGGTCAGAAGGGGAGGTAGCGCGGCCCCAGCATTTT.

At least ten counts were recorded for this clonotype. CDR3: CASSSPGTSSGYTQYF. CDR3 DNA: TGTGCCAGCAGCTCCCCCGGGACTAGCTCGGGTTATACGCAGTATTTT. This chain links TRBV7-2 with TRBJ2-3; the match to TRBD2 covers 9 bases. The CDR3 spans 16 residues. V was clipped by 4 bases and J by 7 bases; unmatched bases: 12. Germline V CDR1 and CDR2: SGHTA, FQGNSA.